Following are 19 T cell receptor beta chains from one sample sequenced in a study of cytomegalovirus exposure and HLA in healthy donors. The PCR had 60 Vbeta and 13 Jbeta primers. Produced via immunoSEQ multiplex PCR; TCRdb's table is partial and in-frame only. This table holds around 100,000 clones, approximately 76% found once. The sample was PBMCs. These receptors were obtained from a woman between 55 and 75 years old in good health and CMV-seropositive.

The V call is TRBV27, the J call TRBJ2-7; 9 positions match TRBD2. There are 14 residues in the CDR3. V lost 7 bases and J lost 5; bases outside the gene matches: 9. Germline values: CDR1 MNHEY, CDR2 SMNVEV (reference sequence). The CDR3: CASNPAGGLHEQYF. In DNA form, the CDR3 reads TGTGCCAGCAACCCCGCGGGAGGGCTCCACGAGCAGTACTTC.

The chain couples TRBV9 to TRBJ2-3, with D uncertain. The CDR3 is 12 amino acids. Germline CDR1 SGDLS, CDR2 YYNGEE. Trimming removed 0 bases from V and 3 bases from J, with 2 bases in between. CDR3 amino acids: CASSVATDTQYF. The CDR3 DNA sequence: TGTGCCAGCAGCGTAGCGACAGATACGCAGTATTTT.

This chain uses TRBV15 with TRBJ1-4; 8 bases match TRBD1. The ends lost 5 bases at V and 4 bases at J; junction bases unmatched: 6. This CDR3 is built from 15 residues. Germline V gives CDR1 LNHNV, CDR2 YYDKDF (reference sequence). CDR3 DNA: TGTGCCACCAGCGAACCGGGACAGGTTAATGAAAAACTGTTTTTT. This encodes CATSEPGQVNEKLFF.

The J gene is TRBJ1-1, the V gene TRBV6-5; D remains ambiguous. Germline V gene lookup returns CDR1 MNHEY and CDR2 SVGAGI. The V gene lost 4 bases and the J gene lost 0 bases, with 12 bases spanning the gap. This CDR3 is 15 amino acids long. CDR3: CASSFETGLNTEAFF. For the CDR3, the DNA is TGTGCCAGCAGTTTCGAGACTGGGTTGAACACTGAAGCTTTCTTT.

The sample holds one count of this clone. The sample holds other DNA sequences that translate to the same CDR3. The J gene is TRBJ2-1, the V gene TRBV5-1, with 11 bases fitting TRBD2. This CDR3 contains 18 residues. With V trimmed by 5 bases and J by 4 bases, 14 bases remained unmatched. The germline CDR1 and CDR2 sequences are SGHRS and YFSETQ. CDR3 nucleotides: TGCGCCAGCAGACGGGAACTAGCGGGAGTCTTCTCTTACAATGAGCAGTTCTTC. Its translation is CASRRELAGVFSYNEQFF.

This chain links TRBV30 with TRBJ1-2; D call uncertain. This CDR3 comprises 12 residues. V was cut by 5 bases and J by 4 bases, with 11 bases left in between. CDR1 GTSNPN and CDR2 SVGIG come from the germline V gene (reference sequence). CDR3 loop: CAWVLGSYGYTF. The DNA of the CDR3 is TGTGCCTGGGTCCTAGGAAGCTATGGCTACACCTTC.

The chain has TRBV5-4 and TRBJ1-2; 10 bases map to TRBD1. This CDR3 has 15 residues. The V gene's germline CDR1 is SGHNT and CDR2 YYREEE (reference sequence). CDR3: CSIGGQGEVKSGYTF. The CDR3 coding sequence is TGTAGCATCGGCGGACAGGGGGAGGTGAAATCTGGCTACACCTTC.

This clone was picked up a small number of times. The chain couples TRBV7-9 to TRBJ2-5; 7 bases fit TRBD1. This CDR3 comprises 15 residues. With 5 bases clipped from V and 7 bases from J, the junction kept 13 bases outside the gene matches. In germline, CDR1 is SEHNR, CDR2 FQNEAQ (reference sequence). This CDR3 reads CASSTRQGRGVTQYF. Here the CDR3 DNA reads TGTGCCAGCAGCACCCGACAGGGACGAGGAGTGACCCAGTACTTC.

This chain joins TRBV4-2 and TRBJ2-1, with D perhaps matching TRBD2 (6 bases). This CDR3 spans 12 amino acids. Germline V lookup: CDR1 LGHNA, CDR2 YNFKEQ. With 1 base removed from V and 12 bases from J, the gap between germline ends came to 10 bases. This CDR3 reads CASSQGGLRQFF. In nucleotides, the CDR3 is TGTGCCAGCAGCCAAGGGGGACTGCGGCAGTTCTTC.

This sequence joins TRBV10-3 and TRBJ2-1; TRBD1 aligns across 7 bases. J gave up 7 bases and V 0 bases, and 6 bases lay outside the gene matches. The germline gives CDR1 ENHRY, CDR2 SYGVKD. The CDR3 runs to 15 residues. CDR3 sequence (DNA): TGTGCCATCAGTGAGTCGATGGGACAGCTTAATGAGCAGTTCTTC. It yields the protein CAISESMGQLNEQFF.

V is TRBV5-8 and J is TRBJ2-5; D remains ambiguous. Germline V gives CDR1 SGHTS, CDR2 YDEGEE. The germline V and J ends were trimmed by 2 bases and 5 bases, with 7 bases remaining between them. The CDR3 has 12 residues. CDR3 residues: CASSLNLETQYF. CDR3 in DNA: TGTGCCAGCAGCTTAAATCTGGAGACCCAGTACTTC.

This chain connects TRBV28 to TRBJ1-2; 7 nucleotides agree with TRBD1. The V segment lost 3 bases and the J segment 1 base; nucleotides outside the gene matches: 14. The CDR3 loop spans 18 amino acids. In germline, CDR1 is MDHEN, CDR2 SYDVKM. The CDR3, as DNA: TGTGCCAGCAGTTTGGACGATTACAGGGGAGGAAGTAACTATGGCTACACCTTC. This gives the protein CASSLDDYRGGSNYGYTF.

This sequence joins TRBV6-5 and TRBJ1-1; TRBD1 matches 11 bases. The V gene's germline CDR1 is MNHEY and CDR2 SVGAGI. J was trimmed by 4 bases and V by 2 bases; bases with no gene match: 6. This CDR3 is built from 16 residues. The chain's CDR3 is CASSYTRTGGGTEAFF. CDR3 coding DNA: TGTGCCAGCAGTTACACCCGGACAGGGGGCGGCACTGAAGCTTTCTTT.

This rearrangement joins TRBV10-3 to TRBJ2-3; TRBD1 aligns across 7 bases. CDR3 length equals 15 residues. CDR1 is ENHRY, CDR2 SYGVKD, per germline. The trim removed 0 bases at V and 3 bases at J, leaving 3 bases unmatched. The CDR3 DNA reads as TGTGCCATCAGTGAGTCGACAGGGCCGACAGATACGCAGTATTTT. Protein: CAISESTGPTDTQYF.

The rearrangement uses TRBV6-1 and TRBJ2-5; weak D call: TRBD1 (6 bases). TRBJ2-7 explains the end of the DNA better; the J call may be wrong. CDR1 and CDR2 from the germline V gene are MNHNS and SASEGT. This CDR3 is 13 amino acids long. CDR3 sequence: CASSRIQGYEQYF. CDR3 in DNA: TGTGCCAGCAGTCGAATACAGGGCTACGAGCAGTACTTC.

The chain joins TRBV5-5 to TRBJ1-4, with TRBD1 matching over 7 bases. CDR3 length: 15 residues. The J segment lost 0 bases and the V segment lost 8 bases, leaving 7 bases of the junction unmatched. Germline V gene sequence: CDR1 SGHKS, CDR2 YYEKEE (reference sequence). In nucleotides, the CDR3 is TGTGCCAGTCAACAGGGGCCTTCAACTAATGAAAAACTGTTTTTT. Residues: CASQQGPSTNEKLFF.

The chain has TRBV18 and TRBJ2-7; D might be TRBD2 (5 bases). In germline, CDR1 is KGHSH, CDR2 LQKENI. Deletions cut 5 bases from V and 3 bases from J, with 17 bases between. The CDR3 length is 15 residues. CDR3 region: CASSVEGIPSYEQYF. The CDR3 region has the DNA TGTGCCAGCTCAGTAGAGGGCATACCTAGCTACGAGCAGTACTTC.

The chain carries TRBV5-6 and TRBJ1-4; D remains unclear. Germline V CDR1 and CDR2: SGHDT, YYEEEE. This CDR3 region has 15 residues. The V end lost 5 bases, the J end lost 7 bases, and 18 bases lay between the germline ends. For the CDR3, the DNA is TGTGCCAGCAGAAGACGGGAAGACGCTGTTGAAAAACTGTTTTTT. As protein: CASRRREDAVEKLFF.

The CDR3 coding sequence is TGTGCCAGTAGTATTGCGAGACAGACAGATACGCAGTATTTT. This translates into CASSIARQTDTQYF. V is TRBV19 and J is TRBJ2-3, with D possibly being TRBD1 (5 bases). The ends were cut back, 3 bases at V and 3 bases at J, with 10 bases in the middle. This CDR3 has 14 residues. The germline gives CDR1 LNHDA, CDR2 SQIVND (reference sequence).